The rows below give T cell receptor beta chains drawn from one sample of a study of blood T cell repertoires in COVID-19. Profiling relied on immunoSEQ multiplex PCR, and the TCRdb table lists in-frame clones only, not all of them. This table holds fewer than 90,000 clones, approximately 90% found once. Specimen: peripheral blood. Receptor source: a man aged 55 to 70 with acute or convalescent COVID-19. CDR3s include the opening cysteine and the closing phenylalanine or tryptophan. D genes are given only for firm matches. Clone size is shown for a subset of rows, as once, few, many or a class of expanded clone.

>-|TRBV6-1|-|TRBJ1-3
TGTGCCAGCAGTGAAAGAGCTGGAAACACCATATATTTT
CASSERAGNTIYF
>-|TRBV6-5|TRBD1|TRBJ2-3
TGTGCCAGCAGTAGGACAGGGGCGGGAGATACGCAGTATTTT
CASSRTGAGDTQYF
>few|TRBV3-1/TRBV3-2|TRBD2|TRBJ2-1
TGTGCCAGCAGCCTTACTAGCGGGAGGGCCCACAATGAGCAGTTCTTC
CASSLTSGRAHNEQFF
>-|TRBV5-1|-|TRBJ2-5
TGCGCCAGCAGCTGGGCAGGGTCAAGGGATGGGACCCAGTACTTC
CASSWAGSRDGTQYF
>-|TRBV30|TRBD1|TRBJ1-5
TGTGCCTCGGGGACAGGGGCCGCAAATCAGCCCCAGCATTTT
CASGTGAANQPQHF
>-|TRBV29-1|-|TRBJ1-3
TGCAGTGGAAGCGTTTGGCCTGGAAACACCATATATTTT
CSGSVWPGNTIYF
>-|TRBV29-1|TRBD2|TRBJ2-3
TGCAGCGTAGGCCTAGCGGGGGCTAGCACAGATACGCAGTATTTT
CSVGLAGASTDTQYF
>-|TRBV6-2/TRBV6-3|-|TRBJ1-5
TGTGCCAGCAGTTACAGGACGGGAAGAGGGCGAGACAATCAGCCCCAGCATTTT
CASSYRTGRGRDNQPQHF
>once|TRBV18|TRBD1|TRBJ1-2
TGTGCCAGCTCACCAATGGGGGACAGGCTTAACTATGGCTACACCTTC
CASSPMGDRLNYGYTF
>-|TRBV7-2|-|TRBJ2-1
TGTGCCAGCAGCTTAAACCCTAACAATGAGCAGTTCTTC
CASSLNPNNEQFF
>-|TRBV6-1|TRBD1|TRBJ1-6
TGTGCCAGCAGTGAAATAAGGGACAGGCTGAGCTCCTATAATTCACCCCTCCACTTT
CASSEIRDRLSSYNSPLHF
>-|TRBV6-4|TRBD2|TRBJ2-2
TGTGCCAGCAGTGAGGCTAGCGGTATCACCGGGGAGCTGTTTTTT
CASSEASGITGELFF
>-|TRBV7-3|TRBD2|TRBJ2-2
TGTGCCAGCAGCCCGCGGGGGGCCACCGGGGAGCTGTTTTTT
CASSPRGATGELFF
>-|TRBV5-6|TRBD1|TRBJ1-2
TGTGCCAGCAGCTACATCGGGACAGACTATGGCTACACCTTC
CASSYIGTDYGYTF
>-|TRBV5-1|TRBD2|TRBJ2-3
TGCGCCAGCAGCTTTAGCGGGGGGGCAGATACGCAGTATTTT
CASSFSGGADTQYF
>-|TRBV9|TRBD1|TRBJ1-2
TGTGCCAGCAGCGACACAGGGGGCGCGGATGGCTACACCTTC
CASSDTGGADGYTF
>few|TRBV5-1|-|TRBJ1-4
TGCGCCAGCAGCTTGGTCCCCGCGGCAACTAATGAAAAACTGTTTTTT
CASSLVPAATNEKLFF
>few|TRBV29-1|-|TRBJ1-1
TGCAGCGCCCGGCGGGCTAACACTGAAGCTTTCTTT
CSARRANTEAFF
>-|TRBV11-2|-|TRBJ2-1
TGTGCCAGCAGCTTAGATGCACATTACAATGAGCAGTTCTTC
CASSLDAHYNEQFF
>-|TRBV5-1|-|TRBJ2-5
TGCGCCAGCAGCTTGGACAGGGTAGAGACCCAGTACTTC
CASSLDRVETQYF
>-|TRBV7-6|TRBD1|TRBJ2-3
TGTGCCAGCAGCTCGGGACAGGGGATTGCAGATACGCAGTATTTT
CASSSGQGIADTQYF
>-|TRBV14|-|TRBJ1-2
TGTGCCAGCAGCCAAGCATACAGGGCGGGCTATGGCTACACCTTC
CASSQAYRAGYGYTF
>-|TRBV5-6|-|TRBJ1-1
TGTGCCAGCATCCCCGGCTGGGGGGGAGGTAGGACTGAAGCTTTCTTT
CASIPGWGGGRTEAFF
>-|TRBV5-1|TRBD2|TRBJ2-2
TGCGCCAGCAGCTTGGCCGTCCGATTCGGACTAGCGGGTAACACCGGGGAGCTGTTTTTT
CASSLAVRFGLAGNTGELFF
>-|TRBV15|TRBD2|TRBJ2-2
TGTGCCACCAGCAGAGTGGGGTGGGCGGGAGTCACCGGGGAGCTGTTTTTT
CATSRVGWAGVTGELFF
>-|TRBV19|TRBD1|TRBJ2-1
TGTGCCAGTAGTATACTGGGTGGACAGGGAAGCTATGAGCAGTTCTTC
CASSILGGQGSYEQFF
>-|TRBV6-5|-|TRBJ2-2
TGTGCCAGTCGCAGGTCCGAGAACACCGGGGAGCTGTTTTTT
CASRRSENTGELFF
>-|TRBV2|TRBD2|TRBJ2-1
TGTGCCAGCAGACTAACTAGCGGGGGGGCAAATGAGCAGTTCTTC
CASRLTSGGANEQFF
>once|TRBV11-2|-|TRBJ1-4
TGTGCCAGCAGCTTAGGGACAGCTAATGAAAAACTGTTTTTT
CASSLGTANEKLFF
>-|TRBV4-1|-|TRBJ2-3
TGCGCCAGCAGCCCGACAGAATTAGATACGCAGTATTTT
CASSPTELDTQYF
>-|TRBV6-1|TRBD2|TRBJ2-3
TGTGCCAGCAGTGAAAGGAGGCTAGCGGGCTTCACAGATACGCAGTATTTT
CASSERRLAGFTDTQYF
>-|TRBV7-6|-|TRBJ1-1
TGTGCCAGCAGCGCAAACTATTATATGAACACTGAAGCTTTCTTT
CASSANYYMNTEAFF
>few|TRBV27|TRBD1|TRBJ1-5
TGTGCCAGCAGTTCACAGGGGGAGCCCCAGCATTTT
CASSSQGEPQHF
>few|TRBV10-3|-|TRBJ1-2
TGTGCCATCAGTGGGACATATGGCTACACCTTC
CAISGTYGYTF
>-|TRBV7-3|-|TRBJ2-1
TGTGCCAGCAGTCTAAGGGGTGCCGGCGAGCAGTTCTTC
CASSLRGAGEQFF
>-|TRBV30|TRBD2|TRBJ2-5
TGTGCCTGGAGTGTTCAGGGAGGGGAGACCCAGTACTTC
CAWSVQGGETQYF
>-|TRBV10-3|TRBD1|TRBJ1-2
TGTGCCATCATCGAACAGGGGGCGGGCTATGGCTACACCTTC
CAIIEQGAGYGYTF
>-|TRBV18|TRBD2|TRBJ2-1
TGTGCCAGCTCACCCCGGGCTAGCGGAAATGAGCAGTTCTTC
CASSPRASGNEQFF
>-|TRBV27|-|TRBJ1-1
TGTGCCAGCAGTACTCTCCTCAGGCAGGGGTGGGGCACTGAAGCTTTCTTT
CASSTLLRQGWGTEAFF
>-|TRBV30|-|TRBJ1-5
TGTGCCTGGAGTAAAACAGGGATGAGACAGCCCCAGCATTTT
CAWSKTGMRQPQHF
>-|TRBV5-1|TRBD1|TRBJ1-1
TGCGCCAGCAGCCCACGGGGGCAGGGGGCTGTGATGAACACTGAAGCTTTCTTT
CASSPRGQGAVMNTEAFF
>-|TRBV5-1|TRBD1|TRBJ1-1
TGCGCCAGCAGCCCAGGGACAGGGGACCTCATGAAAGCTTTCTTT
CASSPGTGDLMKAFF
>-|TRBV28|TRBD1|TRBJ2-2
TGTGCCAGCATCCGGGACAGATTGGACACCGGGGAGCTGTTTTTT
CASIRDRLDTGELFF
>-|TRBV5-4|TRBD2|TRBJ2-7
TGTGCCAGCAGCCTCCCGGGACTAGCGGGGGAAAGGGAGCAGTACTTC
CASSLPGLAGEREQYF
>few|TRBV10-1|TRBD2|TRBJ2-2
TGCGCCAGCAGTGAGAGAGGACTAGGTTGGGGCACCGGGGAGCTGTTTTTT
CASSERGLGWGTGELFF
>-|TRBV5-4|-|TRBJ2-2
TGTGCCAGCAGCTTTGTCGGGGCGAACACCGGGGAGCTGTTTTTT
CASSFVGANTGELFF
>-|TRBV30|-|TRBJ2-5
TGTGCCTGGAGTGACAGGGTTGGGACCCAGTACTTC
CAWSDRVGTQYF
>few|TRBV11-3|TRBD1|TRBJ2-3
TGTGCCAGCAGCACAACAGGGGCGGCAGATACGCAGTATTTT
CASSTTGAADTQYF
>-|TRBV5-1|-|TRBJ1-2
TGCGCCAGCAGCTTGACAGGGACCGGCGGCTACACCTTC
CASSLTGTGGYTF
>-|TRBV3-1/TRBV3-2|TRBD2|TRBJ2-5
TGTGCCAGCAGCCCCGGACTAGCGGGGACACGGGGAGAGACCCAGTACTTC
CASSPGLAGTRGETQYF
>once|TRBV2|-|TRBJ1-1
TGTGCCAGCAGCTGGGGCGTAAGTGTCGTGAACACTGAAGCTTTCTTT
CASSWGVSVVNTEAFF
>once|TRBV25-1|-|TRBJ1-2
TGTGCCAGCAGTGAAGCGGGGGGAGCTAACTATGGCTACACCTTC
CASSEAGGANYGYTF